This paragraph covers one T cell receptor (beta chain) sequence. The CDR3 runs to 15 residues. Losses at the gene ends were 3 bases for V and 4 bases for J; bases not matched to a gene: 8. Germline CDR1 SGHRS, CDR2 YFSETQ. These data belong to a study of T cell changes during pregnancy in multiple sclerosis. The assay was immunoSEQ multiplex PCR, and TCRdb's table has in-frame clones only and misses some. The sample includes some 10,000 clones, over 65% of them seen just once. This sequence joins TRBV5-1 and TRBJ2-7, with 9 bases identical to TRBD1. The TCR comes from a female donor in good health, enrolled as a control in a pregnancy study. The starting material was CD8+ T cells from peripheral blood mononuclear cells, obtained after pregnancy. The CDR3 DNA follows: TGCGCCAGCAGCTGGTGGACAGGGGTGAGGTACGAGCAGTACTTC. It specifies CASSWWTGVRYEQYF.